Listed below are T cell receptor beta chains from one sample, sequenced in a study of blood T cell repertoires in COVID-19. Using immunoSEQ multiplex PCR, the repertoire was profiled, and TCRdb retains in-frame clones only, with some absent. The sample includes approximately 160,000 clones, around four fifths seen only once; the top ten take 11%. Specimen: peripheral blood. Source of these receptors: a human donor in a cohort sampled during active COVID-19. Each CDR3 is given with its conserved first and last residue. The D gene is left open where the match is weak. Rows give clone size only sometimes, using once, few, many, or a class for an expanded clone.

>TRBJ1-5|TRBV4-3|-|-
TGCGCCAGCAGCCAAGAGTATTATCAGCCCCAGCATTTT
CASSQEYYQPQHF
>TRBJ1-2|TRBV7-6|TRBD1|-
TGTGCCAGCAGCGATCGACAGGGAGCTAACTATGGCTACACCTTC
CASSDRQGANYGYTF
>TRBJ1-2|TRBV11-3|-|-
TGTGCCAGCAGCTTATCACAGGGTGGTGGCTACACCTTC
CASSLSQGGGYTF
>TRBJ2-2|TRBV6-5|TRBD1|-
TGTGCCAGCAGTCGGGGACAGGGAGGGACCGGGGAGCTGTTTTTT
CASSRGQGGTGELFF
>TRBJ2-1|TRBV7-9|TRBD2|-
TGTGCCAGCACCCGGGGACTAGCGGGAGGGGTTGAGCAGTTCTTC
CASTRGLAGGVEQFF
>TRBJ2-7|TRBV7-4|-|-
TGTGCCAGCAGCTACCCAGCGGACGGGGGTCAGCAGTACTTC
CASSYPADGGQQYF
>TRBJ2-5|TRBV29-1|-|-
TGCAGCGTTGCACGGGTTGGGGAGACCCAGTACTTC
CSVARVGETQYF
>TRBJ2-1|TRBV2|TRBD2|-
TGTGCCAGCAGTAATAACCCGACTAGCGGGAGTATAAATGAGCAGTTCTTC
CASSNNPTSGSINEQFF
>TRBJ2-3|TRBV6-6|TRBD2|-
TGTGCCAGCAGTCTCCCCTCCGGGGGGACCCTCACGGATACGCAGTATTTT
CASSLPSGGTLTDTQYF
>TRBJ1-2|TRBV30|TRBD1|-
TGTGCCTGGAGTGCTGACAGGGAGGTGCCCCTAGGCTACACCTTC
CAWSADREVPLGYTF
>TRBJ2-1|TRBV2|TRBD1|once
TGTGCCAGCGGGACAGGGATAAGTGGAGTCAATGAGCAGTTCTTC
CASGTGISGVNEQFF
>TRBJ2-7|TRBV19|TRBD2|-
TGTGCCAGTAGTATATTCAGTGGGAGCGGGAGTAACTACGAGCAGTACTTC
CASSIFSGSGSNYEQYF
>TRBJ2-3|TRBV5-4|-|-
TGTGCCAGCAGCTTGGACCCCTACTTGGCAGATACGCAGTATTTT
CASSLDPYLADTQYF
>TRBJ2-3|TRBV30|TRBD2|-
TGTGCCTGGAGTGTATTTAGCGGGACTGGAGATACGCAGTATTTT
CAWSVFSGTGDTQYF
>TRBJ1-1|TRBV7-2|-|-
TGTGCCAGCAGCCTTCTTGGTCAGGAGAACACTGAAGCTTTCTTT
CASSLLGQENTEAFF
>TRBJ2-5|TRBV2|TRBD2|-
TGTGCCAGCAGTAGCGGGGGGTACCAAGAGACCCAGTACTTC
CASSSGGYQETQYF
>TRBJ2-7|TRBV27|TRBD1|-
TGTGCCAGCAGTTTGCAGGGGGCTCCCTACGAGCAGTACTTC
CASSLQGAPYEQYF
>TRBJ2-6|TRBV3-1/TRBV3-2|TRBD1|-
TGTGCCAGCCCCCACACAGGGGCTGGGGCCAACGTCCTGACTTTC
CASPHTGAGANVLTF
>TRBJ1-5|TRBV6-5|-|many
TGTGCCAGCAGTTTGATCAGAAATAGCAATCAGCCCCAGCATTTT
CASSLIRNSNQPQHF
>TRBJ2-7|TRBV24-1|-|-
TGTGCCACCAGTGATTTGCAAATCGAGGATTTCTCCTACGAGCAGTACTTC
CATSDLQIEDFSYEQYF
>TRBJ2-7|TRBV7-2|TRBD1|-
TGTGCCAGCAGCCCAGGACAGGGGGCGCGGGAGCAGTACTTC
CASSPGQGAREQYF
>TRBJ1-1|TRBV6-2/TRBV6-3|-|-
TGTGCCAGCAGTCCGACACAGAGCTATTCGAACACTGAAGCTTTCTTT
CASSPTQSYSNTEAFF
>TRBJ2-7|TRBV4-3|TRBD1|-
TGCGCCAGCAGCCAAGATAGGGGGCAGGGTGTCTACGAGCAGTACTTC
CASSQDRGQGVYEQYF
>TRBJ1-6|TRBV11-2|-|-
TGTGCCAGCAGCTTATCAAGCATTCCCGTCCACTTT
CASSLSSIPVHF
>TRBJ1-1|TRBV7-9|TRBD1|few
TGTGCCAGCAGCCCCGATGACAGGGCTGAAGCTTTCTTT
CASSPDDRAEAFF
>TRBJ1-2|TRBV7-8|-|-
TGTGCCAGCAGCTCGACGGGTCTATTAGGCTACACCTTC
CASSSTGLLGYTF
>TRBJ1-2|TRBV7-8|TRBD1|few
TGTGCCAGCAGCTTAGGGACAGGTGGCGTTGGGAACTATGGCTACACCTTC
CASSLGTGGVGNYGYTF
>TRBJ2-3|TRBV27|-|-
TGTGCCAGCAGTTTCAGGAATACGCAGTATTTT
CASSFRNTQYF
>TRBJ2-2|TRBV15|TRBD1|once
TGTGCCACCAAACAGGGGGCCCGGCCGGAGGGGCTGTTTTTT
CATKQGARPEGLFF
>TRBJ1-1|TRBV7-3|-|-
TGTGCCAGCAGCTTAGGGGGGAGCACTGAAGCTTTCTTT
CASSLGGSTEAFF
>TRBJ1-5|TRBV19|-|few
TGTGCCAGTAGTATGTCGGGGAACCAGCCCCAGCATTTT
CASSMSGNQPQHF
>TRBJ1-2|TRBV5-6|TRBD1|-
TGTGCCAGCAGCTTGTTTGGGACAGGGGGGGATGGCTACACCTTC
CASSLFGTGGDGYTF
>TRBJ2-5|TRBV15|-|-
TGTGCCACCAGCAGAGTCACAGGGAGAGGACAAGAGACCCAGTACTTC
CATSRVTGRGQETQYF
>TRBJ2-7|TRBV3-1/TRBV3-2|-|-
TGTGCCAGCAGCCAAGATAAACGGAGAGACGAGCAGTACTTC
CASSQDKRRDEQYF
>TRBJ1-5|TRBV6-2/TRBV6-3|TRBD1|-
TGTGCCAGCAGTTACTCGGGACAGGGATGGAATAGCAATCAGCCCCAGCATTTT
CASSYSGQGWNSNQPQHF
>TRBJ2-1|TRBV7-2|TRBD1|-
TGTGCCAGCAGCCTACTGACAGGGTGGTTTAATGAGCAGTTCTTC
CASSLLTGWFNEQFF
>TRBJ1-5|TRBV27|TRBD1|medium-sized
TGTGCCAGCCGACAGGGGAGCAATCAGCCCCAGCATTTT
CASRQGSNQPQHF
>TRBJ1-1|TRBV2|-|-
TGTGCCAGCAGTGACTTCCGGGGGGCGCGGGGCACTGAAGCTTTCTTT
CASSDFRGARGTEAFF
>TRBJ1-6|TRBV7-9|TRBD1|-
TGTGCCAGCAGCCCGGGACAGGGGAGCATCAAGGTTAATTCACCCCTCCACTTT
CASSPGQGSIKVNSPLHF